Each of the 21 T cell receptor beta chains below was sequenced from the same sample in a study of T cells after yellow fever vaccination. MiXCR was run by TCRdb on the 5' RACE reads, yielding one entry per CDR3 protein. The table has 550,000 to 750,000 distinct CDR3 sequences, approximately 15% seen once. This specimen consisted of PBMCs, obtained on the day of the yellow fever booster vaccination. All receptors derive from a man aged 25 to 45 who received the YFV17D yellow fever vaccine.

The V gene is TRBV7-9, the J gene TRBJ2-3; D gene ambiguous. V was trimmed by 1 base and J by 7 bases, leaving 12 bases between them. The CDR3 totals 14 residues. Germline values: CDR1 SEHNR, CDR2 FQNEAQ (reference sequence). The CDR3 DNA reads as TGTGCCAGCAGCTTAGATGGCCGTAGCTATACGCAGTATTTT. Translating gives CASSLDGRSYTQYF.

At least ten counts were recorded for this clonotype. The genes are TRBV4-3 and TRBJ2-7, with 8 bases aligning to TRBD2. This CDR3 has 18 residues. The trim removed 2 bases at V and 4 bases at J, leaving 16 bases unmatched. Germline CDR1 reads LGHNA; CDR2 reads YSLEER. DNA for the CDR3: TGCGCCAGCAGCCAAAAGGGGGGGCGGGAGGCACCGATTTACGAGCAGTACTTC. It codes for CASSQKGGREAPIYEQYF.

This sequence joins TRBV6-5 and TRBJ1-6; D may be TRBD1 (5 bases). This CDR3 comprises 14 residues. With 0 bases removed from V and 8 bases from J, the gap between germline ends came to 8 bases. Germline CDR1 is MNHEY and CDR2 is SVGAGI. As DNA, the CDR3 is TGTGCCAGCAGTTACTCGGGACTCCATTCACCCCTCCACTTT. Protein: CASSYSGLHSPLHF.

This clonotype showed up just a few times. The chain joins TRBV24-1 to TRBJ2-1, with TRBD2 identical over 7 bases. The germline V gene has CDR1 KGHDR and CDR2 SFDVKD. The J segment lost 15 bases and the V segment lost 0 bases, leaving 7 bases of the junction unmatched. The CDR3 contains 13 residues. The CDR3 reads CATSDLLVSGLFF. CDR3 sequence (DNA): TGTGCCACCAGTGATTTGCTGGTTAGCGGGTTGTTCTTC.

There are many counts of this clonotype. V gene TRBV6-5 combines with J gene TRBJ2-1; D possibly corresponds to TRBD2 (5 bases). CDR1 is MNHEY and CDR2 is SVGAGI in the germline V gene. The CDR3 runs to 14 residues. Trimming removed 2 bases from V and 9 bases from J, with 14 bases in between. The CDR3 is CASSYEGSSVEQFF. The CDR3 DNA sequence: TGTGCCAGCAGTTACGAGGGTAGCTCGGTTGAGCAGTTCTTC.

The chain links TRBV5-1 to TRBJ2-1; possible D gene TRBD1, 5 bases. Germline V CDR1 and CDR2: SGHRS, YFSETQ. The CDR3 loop spans 20 amino acids. The germline V and J ends were trimmed by 2 bases and 3 bases, with 27 bases remaining between them. The CDR3 loop is CASSLGSLFGAKKGYNEQFF. The DNA for the CDR3 is TGCGCCAGCAGCTTAGGCTCCTTGTTTGGGGCCAAGAAGGGCTACAATGAGCAGTTCTTC.

This clonotype occurred a few times. The rearrangement uses TRBV11-2 and TRBJ2-3; D is uncertain. The CDR3 covers 12 residues. Trimming shortened V by 5 bases and J by 6 bases, and 9 bases separated the two germline ends. Germline assignment: CDR1 SGHAT and CDR2 FQNNGV. CDR3 residues: CASSHNGDTQYF. The CDR3, as DNA: TGTGCCAGCAGCCACAACGGTGATACGCAGTATTTT.

In regard to this clonotype: At one of its ends the junction is not consistent with the germline gene, which may arise from a read error. The J gene is TRBJ2-1, the V gene TRBV7-8, with 8 bases identical to TRBD1. The V gene's germline CDR1 is SGHVS and CDR2 FQNEAQ. This CDR3 spans 14 amino acids. The CDR3 spells CASILVDRGGEQFF. DNA of the CDR3: TGTGCCAGCATCTTAGTCGACAGGGGAGGTGAGCAGTTCTTC.

This rearrangement joins TRBV7-6 to TRBJ2-1; D is uncertain. Trimming took off 2 bases at V and 9 bases at J, with 20 bases between the two ends. This CDR3 has 16 amino acids. CDR1 and CDR2 from the germline V gene are SGHVS and FNYEAQ. CDR3 sequence reads: CASSLPSRDDRGEQFF. The CDR3 DNA sequence: TGTGCCAGCAGCTTACCAAGCCGCGACGACCGTGGTGAGCAGTTCTTC.

The chain employs TRBV29-1 and TRBJ2-1, with D unresolved. The CDR3 covers 14 residues. Looked up from germline, CDR1 is SQVTM and CDR2 is ANQGSEA. The V gene lost 3 bases and the J gene lost 6 bases, with 15 bases spanning the gap. CDR3 nucleotide sequence: TGCAGCGTTGACATTAGTGGTGCAGCCAATGAGCAGTTCTTC. Protein sequence: CSVDISGAANEQFF.

This clonotype was picked up a small number of times. The V gene is TRBV6-2 or TRBV6-3, the J gene TRBJ2-3; 12 bases map to TRBD2. The CDR3 is made up of 16 amino acids. Germline CDR1 and CDR2: MNHEY and SVGEGT. V dropped 4 bases and J dropped 3; count of bases not matched to a gene: 5. The CDR3 sequence is CASSWRTSGRTDTQYF. CDR3 coding DNA: TGTGCCAGCAGTTGGAGAACTAGCGGGAGGACAGATACGCAGTATTTT.

This clonotype was observed a few times. The chain carries TRBV7-2 and TRBJ1-2, with TRBD1 identical over 7 bases. Per the germline V gene, CDR1 is SGHTA and CDR2 is FQGNSA. The junction had 10 bases not matched to a gene; V was cut back by 1 base and J by 2 bases. This CDR3 region has 17 residues. The CDR3 sequence is CASSLGWQGQKNYGYTF. The CDR3 nucleotides are TGTGCCAGCAGCTTAGGTTGGCAGGGACAGAAAAACTATGGCTACACCTTC. Full variable domain (missing parts from reference TRBV7-2 and TRBJ1-2): GAGVSQSPSNKVTEKGKDVELRCDPISGHTALYWYRQSLGQGLEFLIYFQGNSAPDKSGLPSDRFSAERTGGSVSTLTIQRTQQEDSAVYLCASSLGWQGQKNYGYTFGSGTRLTVV.

The chain has TRBV9 and TRBJ2-7; the D is unclear. The CDR3 covers 14 residues. Germline assignment: CDR1 SGDLS and CDR2 YYNGEE. Deletions cut 1 base from V and 2 bases from J, with 10 bases between. The CDR3 spells CASSVSGTPYEQYF. The CDR3 bases are TGTGCCAGCAGCGTATCAGGTACCCCCTACGAGCAGTACTTC.

This clonotype was observed a handful of times. This rearrangement joins TRBV20-1 to TRBJ1-5, with 9 bases identical to TRBD1. CDR1 and CDR2 (germline): DFQATT, SNEGSKA (reference sequence). The CDR3 runs 15 residues. Trimming at V came to 1 base and at J to 4 bases, leaving 5 bases not matched to a gene. The DNA for the CDR3 is TGCAGTGCTAGAGGGGGACAGGGATTAAATCAGCCCCAGCATTTT. Its protein product is CSARGGQGLNQPQHF.

The chain couples TRBV7-9 to TRBJ2-1; 7 bases are shared with TRBD2. The V segment lost 3 bases and the J segment 3 bases; nucleotides outside the gene matches: 8. The CDR3 is made up of 16 amino acids. Germline V gene lookup returns CDR1 SEHNR and CDR2 FQNEAQ (reference sequence). CDR3 protein: CASSLAGLVDYNEQFF. CDR3 DNA: TGTGCCAGCAGCTTGGCCGGACTAGTTGACTACAATGAGCAGTTCTTC.

The gene calls are TRBV20-1 and TRBJ2-7; D gene uncertain. This CDR3 is built from 16 residues. Germline CDR1 and CDR2: DFQATT and SNEGSKA (reference sequence). V was trimmed by 3 bases and J by 1 base, leaving 19 bases between them. DNA for the CDR3: TGCAGTGCTAGTCCCTATAACACCTACCAATCCTACGAGCAGTACTTC. Its translation is CSASPYNTYQSYEQYF.

In this sample, this clonotype turned up many times. The rearrangement links TRBV12-3 or TRBV12-4 to TRBJ1-5; tentatively, D is TRBD1 (6 bases). The CDR3 extends over 16 amino acids. Trimming removed 6 bases at V and 5 bases at J, with 20 bases between. CDR3: CASSLGGAWGDQPQHF. CDR3 nucleotide sequence: TGTGCCAGCAGCTTGGGGGGGGCCTGGGGGGATCAGCCCCAGCATTTT.

This clonotype occurred many times. The rearrangement links TRBV7-2 to TRBJ2-2; the D gene could be TRBD1 or TRBD2 (6 bases each). Trimming cost V 3 bases and J 6 bases, with 14 bases left between them. CDR1 and CDR2 (germline): SGHTA, FQGNSA. The CDR3 extends over 15 amino acids. CDR3 in DNA: TGTGCCAGCAGCTTTAGGTGGGGGGCGCCCGGGGAGCTGTTTTTT. The encoded protein is CASSFRWGAPGELFF.

The rearrangement uses TRBV7-2 and TRBJ2-7; 12 nucleotides line up with TRBD1. Germline trimming cut 5 bases from V and 6 bases from J; bases unmatched to any gene: 5. Per germline, CDR1 SGHTA and CDR2 FQGNSA. The CDR3 totals 14 residues. CDR3 amino acids: CASSPRDRGREQYF. The CDR3 DNA reads TGTGCCAGCAGCCCCCGGGACAGGGGGCGCGAGCAGTACTTC.

Only a few counts were recorded for this clonotype. The gene calls are TRBV3-1 and TRBJ1-1; D gene unclear. The CDR3 loop spans 14 amino acids. Trimming took 4 bases from V and 3 from J, leaving 12 bases between them. The V gene's germline CDR1 is LGHDT and CDR2 YNNKEL (reference sequence). CDR3 loop: CASSPTRWDTEAFF. The DNA for the CDR3 is TGTGCCAGCAGCCCTACTAGATGGGACACTGAAGCTTTCTTT.

There are a few counts of this clonotype. V gene TRBV6-4 combines with J gene TRBJ2-1; 12 nucleotides match TRBD2. Looked up from germline, CDR1 is MRHNA and CDR2 is SNTAGT. The CDR3 covers 15 residues. V gave up 5 bases and J gave up 8 bases; unmatched junction bases: 7. In nucleotides, the CDR3 is TGTGCCAGCAGTAGCCTAGCGGGAGGGCCCTATGAGCAGTTCTTC. It codes for CASSSLAGGPYEQFF.